The clone carrying this T cell receptor beta chain was detected many times. Its specificity is unknown. The data were taken from a study of shared clonotypes between healthy human individuals. Turning to the study itself: CD8 memory received one plate per donor, CD8 naive two, CD4 memory three and CD4 naive three.

This CDR3 comprises 15 residues. CDR1 is SGHRS, CDR2 YFSETQ, per germline. Trimming took off 5 bases at V and 2 bases at J, with 17 bases between the two ends. For every subset, genomic DNA was evenly distributed across several immunoSEQ plates. Libraries were prepared by immunoSEQ multiplex PCR; TCRdb keeps only in-frame clonotypes and omits some of them. The sample carries about 980,000 clones, 76% recorded once. Whole-study results and caveats: It was anticipated that sequencing depth would influence how many clonotypes donors shared. Though the depth was large, rarefaction showed that sorted-subset sequencing was incomplete.

This receptor was identified in a man between 18 and 29 years old in good health. The J gene is TRBJ2-7, the V gene TRBV5-1; D is ambiguous. The specimen was memory CD4+ T cells sorted from blood. Subset in this sample: CD45RA-negative fraction. CDR3 sequence (DNA): TGCGCCAGCAGTTTCCTAGGAACCGCTGCCTACGAGCAGTACTTC. This sequence encodes CASSFLGTAAYEQYF.